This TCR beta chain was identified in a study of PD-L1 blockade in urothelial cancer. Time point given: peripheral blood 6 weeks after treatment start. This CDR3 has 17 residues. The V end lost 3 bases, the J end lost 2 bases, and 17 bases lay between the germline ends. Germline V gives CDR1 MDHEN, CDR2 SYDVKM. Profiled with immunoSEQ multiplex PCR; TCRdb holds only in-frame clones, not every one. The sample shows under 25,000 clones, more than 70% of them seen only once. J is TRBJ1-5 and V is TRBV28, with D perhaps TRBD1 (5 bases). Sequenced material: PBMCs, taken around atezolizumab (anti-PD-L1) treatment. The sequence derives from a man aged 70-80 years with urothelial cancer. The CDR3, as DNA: TGTGCCAGCAGTTTCTTTTCCATTCAAGGGGGCAATCAGCCCCAGCATTTT. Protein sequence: CASSFFSIQGGNQPQHF.